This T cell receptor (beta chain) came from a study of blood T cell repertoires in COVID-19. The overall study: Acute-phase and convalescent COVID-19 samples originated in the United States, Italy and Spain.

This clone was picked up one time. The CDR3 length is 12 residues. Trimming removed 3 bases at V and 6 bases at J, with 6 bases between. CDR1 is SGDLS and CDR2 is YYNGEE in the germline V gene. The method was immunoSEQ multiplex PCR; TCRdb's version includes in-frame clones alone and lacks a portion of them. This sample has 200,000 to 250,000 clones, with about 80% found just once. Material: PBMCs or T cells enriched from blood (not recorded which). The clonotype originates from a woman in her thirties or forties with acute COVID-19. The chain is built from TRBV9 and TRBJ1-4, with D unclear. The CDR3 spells CASSAADEKLFF. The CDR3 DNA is TGTGCCAGCAGCGCCGCGGATGAAAAACTGTTTTTT.